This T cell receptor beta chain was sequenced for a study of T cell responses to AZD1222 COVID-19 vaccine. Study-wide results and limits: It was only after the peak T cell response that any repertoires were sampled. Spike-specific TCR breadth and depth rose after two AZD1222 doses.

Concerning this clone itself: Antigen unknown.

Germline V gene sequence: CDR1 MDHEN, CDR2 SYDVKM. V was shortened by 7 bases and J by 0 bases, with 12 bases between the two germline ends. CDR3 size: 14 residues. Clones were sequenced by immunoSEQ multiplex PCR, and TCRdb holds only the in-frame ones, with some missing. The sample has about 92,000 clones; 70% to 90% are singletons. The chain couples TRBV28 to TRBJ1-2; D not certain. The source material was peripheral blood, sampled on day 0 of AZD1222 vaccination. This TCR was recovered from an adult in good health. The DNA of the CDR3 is TGTGCCAGCACCCTTCCAATGACTAACTATGGCTACACCTTC. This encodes CASTLPMTNYGYTF.